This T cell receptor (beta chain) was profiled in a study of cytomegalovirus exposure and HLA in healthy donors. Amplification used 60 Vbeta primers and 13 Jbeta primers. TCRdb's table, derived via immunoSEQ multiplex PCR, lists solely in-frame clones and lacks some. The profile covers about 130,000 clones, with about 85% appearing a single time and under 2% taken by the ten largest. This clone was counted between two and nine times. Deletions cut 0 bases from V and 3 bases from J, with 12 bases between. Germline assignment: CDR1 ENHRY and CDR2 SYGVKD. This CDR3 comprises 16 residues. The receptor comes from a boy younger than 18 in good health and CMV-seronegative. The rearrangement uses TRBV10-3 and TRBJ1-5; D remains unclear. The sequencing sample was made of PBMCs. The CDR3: CAISESGAGHNQPQHF. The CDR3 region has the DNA TGTGCCATCAGTGAGTCGGGTGCAGGTCACAATCAGCCCCAGCATTTT.